This T cell receptor beta chain was profiled in a study of blood T cell repertoires in COVID-19 (dated by TCRdb to about 2020). Concerning the study at large: Samples from collaborators originated in the United States, Italy and Spain and spanned both the acute and convalescent phases of COVID-19. The dataset comprised deeply sampled blood TCRbeta repertoires from subjects exposed to, actively infected with, or recovered from COVID-19. Where HLA class I and class II types were available, the types were taken from metadata supplied by the sample provider, not from assay-based typing. Nearly every sample came with metadata listing a de-identified subject ID, COVID-19 status, age in years and sex. The prospective study material was composed of cDNA or gDNA derived from T cells, B-cell-depleted T cells, or PBMCs. The samples were drawn from two sources: the first 160 participants of the ongoing ImmuneRACE study, and about 1,300 subjects contributed by 6 global collaborators. The repertoires were made available in a free public database intended to serve as a resource for research on the immune response to SARS-CoV-2.

Concerning this clone: Its antigen is unknown. There are no base qualities to consult, and no much larger clone falls within one base.

Overall results and qualifications from the work: How much clinical and demographic metadata was included differed by source and by participant, and the metadata was provided uncurated.

From V the trimming removes 0 bases and from J it removes 3 bases, while the gene matches leave 4 bases of the junction unaccounted for. The CDR3 holds 16 amino acids from the cysteine to the phenylalanine. Kept here is only the CDR3 DNA, which spans 48 bases and is read in frame from base 1. Taken from the germline V gene, the CDR1 and CDR2 loops are MNHNS and SASEGT. Enrolling through a virtual design, the prospective study's participants ranged in age from roughly 18 to 90 years and lived across 24 United States geographic areas. In the prospective study, participants were assigned to cohorts based on the clinical history participants reported in a screening survey and a study questionnaire. Each participant in the prospective study had whole blood, serum and a nasopharyngeal or oropharyngeal swab collected by mobile phlebotomists. Additional blood draws and questionnaires over a 2-month period could optionally be provided by prospective study participants. Prospective study blood samples were shipped either frozen or at room temperature before DNA extraction.

The immunoSEQ Assay, a bias-controlled multiplex PCR, was used to amplify TCRbeta CDR3 regions from genomic DNA. In the original analysis: Nucleated cell counts per sample were estimated from amplification of reference gene primers within the assay. To quantify the absolute abundance of each unique TCRbeta CDR3 rearrangement, sequence reads were collapsed and filtered. Productive Simpson clonality was computed per sample as the square root of Simpson's diversity index over productive rearrangements. TCRdb carries this immuneACCESS record with in-frame sequences only. Its versions omit some clonotypes, under half of them owing to an unresolved V gene in the studies checked, with the rest unexplained. The V and J calls and clone size were taken over from that table, and D and trimming were inferred from the DNA. A total of approximately 190,000 clones appear in this sample, roughly 82% of them only once. The ten largest make up about 5.5% of the sample.

This clonotype was obtained from a woman in her sixties or seventies with acute COVID-19. The chain is assembled from TRBV6-1 and TRBJ2-7; 11 bases in between match TRBD2. The specimen sequenced was PBMCs or T cells enriched from blood (not recorded which). CDR3 sequence: CASSEAIAGGFYEQYF. The nucleotides are TGTGCCAGCAGTGAAGCTATAGCGGGAGGGTTCTACGAGCAGTACTTC.